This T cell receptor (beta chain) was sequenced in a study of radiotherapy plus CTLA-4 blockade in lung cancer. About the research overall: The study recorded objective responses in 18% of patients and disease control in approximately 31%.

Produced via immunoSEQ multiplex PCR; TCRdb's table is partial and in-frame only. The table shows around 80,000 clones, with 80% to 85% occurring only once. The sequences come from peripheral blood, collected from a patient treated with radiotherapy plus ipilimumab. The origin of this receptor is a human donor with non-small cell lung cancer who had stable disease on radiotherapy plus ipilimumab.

The DNA for the CDR3 is TGTGCCAGCAGCGTCGGTCCCGGGACAGGGGGCGCCTACGAGCAGTACTTC. It is translated as CASSVGPGTGGAYEQYF. The chain is built from TRBV9 and TRBJ2-7; 12 bases are a match to TRBD1. The CDR3 is 17 amino acids. Germline trimming cut 2 bases from V and 2 bases from J; bases unmatched to any gene: 8. Germline V gives CDR1 SGDLS, CDR2 YYNGEE.